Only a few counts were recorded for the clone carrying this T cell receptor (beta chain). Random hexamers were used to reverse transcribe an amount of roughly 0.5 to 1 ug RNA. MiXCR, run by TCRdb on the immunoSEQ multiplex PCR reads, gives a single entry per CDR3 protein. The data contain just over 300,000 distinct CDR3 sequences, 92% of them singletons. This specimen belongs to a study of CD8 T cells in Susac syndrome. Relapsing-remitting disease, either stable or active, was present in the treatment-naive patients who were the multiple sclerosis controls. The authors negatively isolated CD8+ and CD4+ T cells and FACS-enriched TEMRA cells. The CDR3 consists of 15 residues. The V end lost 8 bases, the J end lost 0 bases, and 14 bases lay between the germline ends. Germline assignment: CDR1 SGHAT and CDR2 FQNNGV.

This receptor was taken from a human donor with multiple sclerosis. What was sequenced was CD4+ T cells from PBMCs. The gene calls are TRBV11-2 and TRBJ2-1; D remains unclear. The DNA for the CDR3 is TGTGCCAGCTCCTCCAGGACCCGCTCCTACAATGAGCAGTTCTTC. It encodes CASSSRTRSYNEQFF.